The clone carrying this TCR beta chain occurred many times. The antigen remains undetermined. The data stem from a study of T-cell reconstitution after alpha-beta-depleted transplantation in children. The authors prepared the TCRbeta library with unique molecular identifiers. Via MiXCR, TCRdb re-called the PCR reads, giving one row per CDR3 protein. The sample gives about 240,000 distinct CDR3 sequences, roughly 25% of which show up once; about 2.5% is in the top ten. CDR3 length: 14 residues. Trimming removed 4 bases from V and 0 bases from J, with 10 bases in between. CDR1 is SQVTM and CDR2 is ANQGSEA in the germline V gene. Notes on the study in general: Alpha-beta T cells present about two months after transplant were reported to originate from several hundred expanded graft clones. Where some patients showed high TCRbeta diversity at day 60, it came from recipient T cells and thymic progenitors that had survived. A year post-transplant, T-cell counts and diversity derived mostly from newly produced T cells.

Sequencing used PBMCs, obtained before TCRalphabeta/CD19-depleted stem cell transplant. The chain joins TRBV29-1 to TRBJ1-3, with D possibly being TRBD1 (5 bases). This clonotype was sampled from a girl aged 2 to 9 with Fanconi anemia, due to receive a stem cell transplant. CDR3: CSVAKGSSGNTIYF. For the CDR3, the DNA is TGCAGCGTTGCCAAGGGGAGCTCTGGAAACACCATATATTTT. The full variable domain, completed using reference TRBV29-1 and TRBJ1-3, is SAVISQKPSRDICQRGTSLTIQCQVDSQVTMMFWYRQQPGQSLTLIATANQGSEATYESGFVIDKFPISRPNLTFSTLTVSNMSPEDSSIYLCSVAKGSSGNTIYFGEGSWLTVV.